This T cell receptor (beta chain) was profiled in a study of blood T cell repertoires in COVID-19. CDR3 size: 15 residues. Germline V gene lookup returns CDR1 SGDLS and CDR2 YYNGEE. With 0 bases clipped from V and 4 bases from J, the junction kept 5 bases outside the gene matches. Under the authors' procedure: Amplification with reference gene primers provided the estimates of nucleated cell counts. TCRdb's copy holds only in-frame clones and misses some; the assay was immunoSEQ multiplex PCR. V and J calls and clone size are as listed in that table; D and trimming were resolved from the DNA. This sample has about 180,000 clones, with approximately 79% found just once.

The receptor was isolated from a woman aged 55-75 years with COVID-19, enrolled during active disease. The rearrangement links TRBV9 to TRBJ2-7; 9 bases match TRBD2. The specimen sequenced was peripheral blood. The CDR3 here is CASSVAAGGRYEQYF. DNA of the CDR3: TGTGCCAGCAGCGTAGCGGCGGGAGGGCGGTACGAGCAGTACTTC.